Shown below are 10 T cell receptor beta chains from a single sample sequenced in a study of cytomegalovirus exposure and HLA in healthy donors. PCR involved 60 Vbeta and 13 Jbeta primers. Generated by immunoSEQ multiplex PCR, the TCRdb table keeps only in-frame clones and is missing some. The table records about 83,000 clones, about four fifths of them present only once. Specimen: PBMCs. These receptors were taken from a woman aged 30 to 39 in good health and CMV-seronegative.

The chain carries TRBV9 and TRBJ2-3, with 12 bases lining up with TRBD1. J lost 6 bases, V lost 0 bases, and 5 bases had no gene match. Germline loops: CDR1 SGDLS, CDR2 YYNGEE. The CDR3 spans 16 residues. The CDR3 nucleotides are TGTGCCAGCAGCGTAGAGGGGACAGGGGGCGTTGATACGCAGTATTTT. Its protein is CASSVEGTGGVDTQYF.

The chain couples TRBV19 to TRBJ1-1; D remains unclear. V dropped 1 base and J dropped 3 bases, with 9 bases sitting between them. CDR3 size: 14 residues. In germline, CDR1 is LNHDA, CDR2 SQIVND (reference sequence). CDR3 protein: CASSIGQRDTEAFF. The CDR3 DNA is TGTGCCAGTAGTATAGGTCAGAGGGACACTGAAGCTTTCTTT.

This clone came up a few times. The chain employs TRBV5-1 and TRBJ2-2; 8 positions agree with TRBD2. V was pared by 0 bases and J by 6 bases, with 13 bases of the junction left unmatched. Germline V gives CDR1 SGHRS, CDR2 YFSETQ. The CDR3 is 18 amino acids. CDR3 sequence reads: CASSLEAGLAGAPGELFF. CDR3 DNA: TGCGCCAGCAGCTTGGAAGCTGGGCTAGCGGGCGCACCCGGGGAGCTGTTTTTT.

The chain joins TRBV2 to TRBJ2-3; 7 nucleotides line up with TRBD2. The CDR3 length is 13 residues. V shed 6 bases and J 4 bases; nucleotides not matched to a gene: 4. CDR1 is SNHLY, CDR2 FYNNEI, per germline. The CDR3 bases are TGTGCCAGCAGCGTTGGGGGGGCAGATACGCAGTATTTT. Amino acid sequence: CASSVGGADTQYF.

CDR3 sequence reads: CASNPTGLTEAFF. The CDR3 DNA reads TGTGCCAGCAACCCGACAGGTCTCACTGAAGCTTTCTTT. J is TRBJ1-1 and V is TRBV6-1, with D possibly matching TRBD1 (6 bases). This CDR3 contains 13 residues. Trimming removed 7 bases from V and 4 bases from J, with 13 bases in between. Germline V gene lookup returns CDR1 MNHNS and CDR2 SASEGT.

The chain has TRBV5-4 and TRBJ1-3; D unclear. The CDR3 totals 16 residues. Between the trimmed V and J ends, which lost 3 bases and 0 bases, there was a span of 13 bases. Germline V gene data show CDR1 as SGHNT and CDR2 as YYREEE (reference sequence). The CDR3 DNA sequence: TGTGCCAGCAGCTCTAGTCCGGTATCCTCTGGAAACACCATATATTTT. As protein: CASSSSPVSSGNTIYF.

This chain connects TRBV11-2 to TRBJ2-3, with D unresolved. The CDR3 totals 17 residues. V was shortened by 0 bases and J by 4 bases, with 17 bases between the two germline ends. CDR1 SGHAT and CDR2 FQNNGV come from the germline V gene. CDR3 sequence reads: CASSLDFSARAADTQYF. The CDR3 nucleotides are TGTGCCAGCAGCTTAGATTTTTCGGCTCGTGCGGCAGATACGCAGTATTTT.

The rearrangement links TRBV7-2 to TRBJ2-1; tentative D call: TRBD2 (6 bases). The CDR3 consists of 15 residues. V was cut by 5 bases and J by 8 bases, with 19 bases left in between. Germline assignment: CDR1 SGHTA and CDR2 FQGNSA. This CDR3 is CASSGRGWRAYEQFF. For the CDR3, the DNA is TGTGCCAGCAGCGGACGGGGTTGGAGGGCCTATGAGCAGTTCTTC.

The chain recombines TRBV14 with TRBJ2-7; D might be TRBD1 (6 bases). Germline V gene sequence: CDR1 SGHDN, CDR2 FVKESK. There are 14 residues in the CDR3. Trimming cost V 4 bases and J 3 bases, with 13 bases left between them. CDR3 in amino acids: CASSRRDNIYEQYF. CDR3 bases: TGTGCCAGCAGCCGCCGGGACAATATCTACGAGCAGTACTTC.

J is TRBJ2-7 and V is TRBV15; 10 nucleotides match TRBD1. The length of the CDR3 is 15 residues. Germline V lookup: CDR1 LNHNV, CDR2 YYDKDF (reference sequence). V dropped 4 bases and J dropped 6; count of bases not matched to a gene: 9. The CDR3 DNA reads TGTGCCACCAGCATCGGTGGGGACAGGGGTCTCGAGCAGTACTTC. Protein product: CATSIGGDRGLEQYF. Based on the CDR3 plus reference TRBV15 and TRBJ2-7, the full variable domain is DAMVIQNPRYQVTQFGKPVTLSCSQTLNHNVMYWYQQKSSQAPKLLFHYYDKDFNNEADTPDNFQSRRPNTSFCFLDIRSPGLGDTAMYLCATSIGGDRGLEQYFGPGTRLTVT.